A selection of T cell receptor beta chains follows, all from one sample in a study of spatial heterogeneity in lung cancer. TCRdb re-analysed the 5' RACE reads in MiXCR, keeping a single row per CDR3 protein. This sample carries more than 25,000 distinct CDR3 sequences, about 7% of them seen once, and the ten largest clones take around 24%. This sample comprised lung tumor tissue, obtained at surgery. These TCRs come from a male donor with early-stage non-small cell lung cancer. The conserved cysteine and the conserved F or W are not part of the CDR3 here.

v_call	j_call	cdr3_length	cdr3_aa
TRBV4-2	TRBJ1-4	13	ASSPRTGGNEKLF
TRBV7-2	TRBJ1-3	12	ASSLRQAGNTIY
TRBV5-1	TRBJ2-5	13	ASSLDRGDQETQY
TRBV16	TRBJ2-7	12	ASSPFRGDNEQY
TRBV7-2	TRBJ2-2	15	ASSFLGTGDGTGELF
TRBV5-4	TRBJ1-6	14	ASSVALSSYNSPLH
TRBV9	TRBJ2-3	11	ASSPGLSDTQY
TRBV5-5	TRBJ2-6	11	ASSLRTEGVLT
TRBV27	TRBJ2-1	13	ASSLSMAGGYEQF
TRBV7-6	TRBJ1-4	13	ASSSLWGLNEKLF
TRBV6-5	TRBJ2-2	14	ASRLRTRSNTGELF
TRBV7-2	TRBJ1-4	11	ASSLTSGEKLF
TRBV20-1	TRBJ2-5	12	SADPIGGAETQY
TRBV12-3/TRBV12-4	TRBJ2-3	10	ASRLQGNTQY
TRBV6-1	TRBJ1-6	14	ASRQGQAANYSPLH
TRBV20-1	TRBJ2-3	11	SARRDGTDTQY
TRBV27	TRBJ2-7	15	ASSRKRGAISSYEQY
TRBV3-1	TRBJ1-5	11	ASSQETPGPQH
TRBV28	TRBJ1-2	11	ASSLGQGRGYT
TRBV5-1	TRBJ2-5	12	ASSPGQLQETQY
TRBV10-3	TRBJ1-3	11	AISEDTMNTIY
TRBV5-6	TRBJ2-7	12	ASSLWGHTYEQY
TRBV6-5	TRBJ1-2	11	ASNQGAGYGYT
TRBV3-1	TRBJ2-3	11	ASSQSWGGGQY
TRBV7-7	TRBJ2-1	13	ASSLAPGIYNEQF
TRBV7-7	TRBJ2-1	12	ASSRGLPPNEQF
TRBV4-1	TRBJ2-3	15	ASSQDSRVGGPDTQY
TRBV2	TRBJ1-1	11	ASSPQGFTEAF
TRBV29-1	TRBJ2-1	12	SVEITDGNNEQF
TRBV29-1	TRBJ2-2	12	SVTGTLNTGELF
TRBV4-2	TRBJ1-1	12	ASCPGGVLAEAF
TRBV28	TRBJ2-5	13	ASSYREEYLETQY
TRBV20-1	TRBJ2-2	12	SARRNKNTGELF
TRBV4-1	TRBJ2-2	15	ASSQPLGQENTGELF
TRBV5-1	TRBJ2-7	13	ASSLEYGAQNEQY
TRBV7-2	TRBJ2-7	13	ASSLSVAAAYEQY
TRBV10-2	TRBJ1-4	10	ASLGDSLRVF
TRBV3-1	TRBJ2-7	14	ASSQEGQSGYHEQY
TRBV5-1	TRBJ1-4	14	ASSLGDGRVNEKLF
TRBV20-1	TRBJ1-5	10	SARGGSQPQH